Below, 3 T cell receptor beta chains from the same sample are listed, as sequenced in a study of shared clonotypes between healthy human individuals. The data were produced by immunoSEQ multiplex PCR, yet TCRdb's version contains in-frame clones alone and is incomplete. The sample holds around 2.5 million clones; 93% are singletons and the top ten take approximately 0.36%. The source material was naive CD4+ T cells from PBMCs. Noted subset: CD45RA+ positively selected. The receptor source for this set is a man younger than 30 in good health. Some clones in this sample may be carry-over from other donors' samples.

The J gene is TRBJ2-3, the V gene TRBV5-1; 7 bases map to TRBD1. Germline CDR1 SGHRS, CDR2 YFSETQ. The CDR3 covers 19 residues. The V gene end was trimmed by 0 bases and the J gene end by 0 bases; junction bases not matched to a gene: 13. Written as DNA, the CDR3 is TGCGCCAGCAGCTTGGTGGGACAAAGGGGGCCTTTCAGCACAGATACGCAGTATTTT. It translates to CASSLVGQRGPFSTDTQYF.

The V gene is TRBV5-1, the J gene TRBJ2-7, with 7 bases that match TRBD1. Trimming took 2 bases from V and 3 from J; bases not matched to a gene: 8. CDR1 is SGHRS and CDR2 is YFSETQ in the germline V gene. The CDR3 has 15 amino acids. This chain's CDR3 is CASSFTVAGGYEQYF. CDR3 in DNA: TGCGCCAGCAGCTTCACGGTCGCAGGGGGCTACGAGCAGTACTTC.

This chain joins TRBV11-3 and TRBJ2-1, with 7 nucleotides matching TRBD2. Germline loops: CDR1 SGHNT, CDR2 YENEEA. The CDR3 has 15 residues. V trimming: 1 base; J trimming: 9 bases; junction bases outside the gene matches: 9. CDR3 sequence (DNA): TGTGCCAGCAGCTTAGTCGTGGCGGGAGAGGGTGAGCAGTTCTTC. Translating gives CASSLVVAGEGEQFF.